Shown below are 9 T cell receptor beta chains from a single sample sequenced in a study of technical replicates of blood from several donors. Here immunoSEQ multiplex PCR was the method, and the copy in TCRdb shows in-frame clones only, minus some. The sample contains 80,000 to 95,000 clones, nearly 95% of which appear only once. What was sequenced was T cells isolated from PBMCs. These receptors were taken from a human donor in good health.

The rearrangement links TRBV5-1 to TRBJ1-5; 10 bases align to TRBD1. V trimming: 0 bases; J trimming: 7 bases; junction bases outside the gene matches: 4. Germline assignment: CDR1 SGHRS and CDR2 YFSETQ. The CDR3 totals 15 residues. The CDR3 reads CASSLEGQGNQPQHF. The DNA of the CDR3 is TGCGCCAGCAGCTTGGAGGGACAGGGGAACCAGCCCCAGCATTTT.

The chain couples TRBV4-1 to TRBJ2-1; D perhaps matches TRBD1 (5 bases). The CDR3 is made up of 12 amino acids. The germline V gene has CDR1 MGHRA and CDR2 YSYEKL. V was shortened by 4 bases and J by 7 bases, with 8 bases between the two germline ends. As DNA, the CDR3 is TGCGCCAGCAGCCCCCGACAGAATGAGCAGTTCTTC. It specifies CASSPRQNEQFF.

This chain uses TRBV4-1 with TRBJ2-7, with 10 bases that match TRBD2. V gave up 4 bases and J gave up 3 bases; unmatched junction bases: 6. Germline CDR1 and CDR2: MGHRA and YSYEKL. The CDR3 runs to 15 residues. The CDR3 loop is CASSPDSGGNYEQYF. DNA for the CDR3: TGCGCCAGCAGCCCCGATAGCGGGGGGAACTACGAGCAGTACTTC.

The chain links TRBV5-6 to TRBJ1-5; D unclear. This CDR3 has 15 amino acids. Germline assignment: CDR1 SGHDT and CDR2 YYEEEE. V was shortened by 0 bases and J by 4 bases, with 11 bases between the two germline ends. Here the CDR3 reads CASSLGAGGNQPQHF. The CDR3 DNA reads TGTGCCAGCAGCTTGGGGGCGGGAGGAAATCAGCCCCAGCATTTT.

Of note for this clone: At one end, the junction sequence differs from germline, possibly due to a read error. CDR3 loop: CASSPERQGREVF. The CDR3 DNA is TGTGCCAGCTCACCAGAACGCCAGGGAAGGGAAGTTTTT. The gene calls are TRBV18 and TRBJ1-4; a weak D match, TRBD1 (5 bases). The CDR3 loop spans 13 amino acids. The V gene's germline CDR1 is KGHSH and CDR2 LQKENI.

This chain connects TRBV25-1 to TRBJ1-3; D remains unclear. V was clipped by 0 bases and J by 2 bases, with 8 bases between them. The germline V gene encodes CDR1 MGHDK and CDR2 SYGVNS. CDR3 length: 15 residues. The CDR3 is CASSEYRSAGNTIYF. CDR3 nucleotide sequence: TGTGCCAGCAGTGAATACCGCAGCGCTGGAAACACCATATATTTT.

This sequence joins TRBV9 and TRBJ1-2; 10 positions match TRBD1. The junction had 4 bases not matched to a gene; V was cut back by 3 bases and J by 2 bases. The length of the CDR3 is 15 residues. Germline V CDR1 and CDR2: SGDLS, YYNGEE. The CDR3 loop is CASSGQGATNYGYTF. In nucleotides, the CDR3 is TGTGCCAGCAGCGGACAGGGGGCCACGAACTATGGCTACACCTTC.

This clone was recorded once. DNA for the CDR3: TGTGCCAGTAGTATAGATACCGGGAATGAGCAGTTCTTC. This sequence encodes CASSIDTGNEQFF. V is TRBV19 and J is TRBJ2-1; D remains unclear. The V end lost 0 bases, the J end lost 7 bases, and 7 bases lay between the germline ends. Germline CDR1 reads LNHDA; CDR2 reads SQIVND (reference sequence). The CDR3 runs to 13 residues.

CDR3 nucleotide sequence: TGTGCCAGCAGCTTCACGTTGGCTAGCGGGGGGGACAATGAGCAGTTCTTC. Translated: CASSFTLASGGDNEQFF. The chain uses TRBV5-8 and TRBJ2-1; TRBD2 agrees at 12 bases. CDR3 length: 17 residues. CDR1 and CDR2 from the germline V gene are SGHTS and YDEGEE. Trimming cost V 2 bases and J 5 bases; bases outside gene matches: 8.